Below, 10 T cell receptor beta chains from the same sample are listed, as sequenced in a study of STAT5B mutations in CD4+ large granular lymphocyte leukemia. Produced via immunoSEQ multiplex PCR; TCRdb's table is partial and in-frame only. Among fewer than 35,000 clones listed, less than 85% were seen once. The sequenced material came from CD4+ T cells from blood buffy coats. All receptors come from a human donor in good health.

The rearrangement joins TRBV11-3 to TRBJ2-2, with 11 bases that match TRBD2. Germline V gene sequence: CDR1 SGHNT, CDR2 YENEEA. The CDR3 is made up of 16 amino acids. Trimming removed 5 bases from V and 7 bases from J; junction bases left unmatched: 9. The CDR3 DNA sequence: TGTGCCAGCAGCCATGATAGCGGGAGGGACGGCGGGGAGCTGTTTTTT. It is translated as CASSHDSGRDGGELFF.

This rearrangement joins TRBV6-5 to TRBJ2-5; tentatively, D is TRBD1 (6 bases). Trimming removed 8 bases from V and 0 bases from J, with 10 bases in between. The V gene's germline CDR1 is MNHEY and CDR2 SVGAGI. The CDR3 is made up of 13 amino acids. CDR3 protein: CASRTAYQETQYF. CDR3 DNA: TGTGCCAGCCGGACAGCGTACCAAGAGACCCAGTACTTC.

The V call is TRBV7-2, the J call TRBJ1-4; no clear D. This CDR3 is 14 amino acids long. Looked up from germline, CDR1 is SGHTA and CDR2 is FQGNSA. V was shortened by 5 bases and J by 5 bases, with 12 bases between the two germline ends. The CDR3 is CASSRYQLNEKLFF. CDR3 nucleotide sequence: TGTGCCAGCAGCCGGTACCAGTTAAATGAAAAACTGTTTTTT.

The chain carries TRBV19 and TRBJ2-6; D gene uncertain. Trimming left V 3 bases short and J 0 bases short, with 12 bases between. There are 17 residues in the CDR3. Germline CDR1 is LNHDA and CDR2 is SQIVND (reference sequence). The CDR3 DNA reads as TGTGCCAGTAGTATTCCGAAAGACTCCTCTGGGGCCAACGTCCTGACTTTC. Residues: CASSIPKDSSGANVLTF.

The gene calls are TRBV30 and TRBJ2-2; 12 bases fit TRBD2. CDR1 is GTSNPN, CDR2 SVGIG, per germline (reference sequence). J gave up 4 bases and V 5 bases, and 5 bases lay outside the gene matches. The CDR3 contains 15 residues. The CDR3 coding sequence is TGTGCCTGGGTTCTAGCGGGAGGGCCCACCGGGGAGCTGTTTTTT. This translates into CAWVLAGGPTGELFF.

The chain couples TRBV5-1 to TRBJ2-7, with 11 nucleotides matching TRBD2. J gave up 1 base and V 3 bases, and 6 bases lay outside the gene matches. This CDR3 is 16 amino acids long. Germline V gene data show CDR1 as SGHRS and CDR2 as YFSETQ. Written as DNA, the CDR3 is TGCGCCAGCAGCTATACGGGACTAGCGGTTTCCTACGAGCAGTACTTC. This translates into CASSYTGLAVSYEQYF.

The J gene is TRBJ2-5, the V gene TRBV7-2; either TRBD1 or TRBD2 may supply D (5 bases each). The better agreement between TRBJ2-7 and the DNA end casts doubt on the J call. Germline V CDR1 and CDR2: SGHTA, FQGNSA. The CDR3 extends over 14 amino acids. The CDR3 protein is CASRPGPSSYEQYF. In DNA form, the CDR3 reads TGTGCCAGCAGACCGGGACCAAGCTCCTACGAGCAGTACTTC.

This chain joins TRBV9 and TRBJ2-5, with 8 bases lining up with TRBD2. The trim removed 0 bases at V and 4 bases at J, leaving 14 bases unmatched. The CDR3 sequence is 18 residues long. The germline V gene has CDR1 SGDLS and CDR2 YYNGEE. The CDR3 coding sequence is TGTGCCAGCAGCGTAGGCCCCGCTCCGGGGGGGGGCCGAGAGACCCAGTACTTC. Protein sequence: CASSVGPAPGGGRETQYF. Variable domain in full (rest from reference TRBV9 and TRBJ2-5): DSGVTQTPKHLITATGQRVTLRCSPRSGDLSVYWYQQSLDQGLQFLIQYYNGEERAKGNILERFSAQQFPDLHSELNLSSLELGDSALYFCASSVGPAPGGGRETQYFGPGTRLLVL.

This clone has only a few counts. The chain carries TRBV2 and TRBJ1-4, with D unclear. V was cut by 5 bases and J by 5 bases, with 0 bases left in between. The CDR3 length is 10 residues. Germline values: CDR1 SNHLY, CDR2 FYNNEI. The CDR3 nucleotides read TGTGCCAGCAGTAATGAAAAACTGTTTTTT. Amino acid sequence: CASSNEKLFF.

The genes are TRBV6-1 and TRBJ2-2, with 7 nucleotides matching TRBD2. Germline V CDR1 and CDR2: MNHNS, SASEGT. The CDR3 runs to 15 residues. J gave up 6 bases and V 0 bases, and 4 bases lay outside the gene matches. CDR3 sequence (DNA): TGTGCCAGCAGTGAAGCTGGGGGGGTGGCCGGGGAGCTGTTTTTT. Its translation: CASSEAGGVAGELFF.